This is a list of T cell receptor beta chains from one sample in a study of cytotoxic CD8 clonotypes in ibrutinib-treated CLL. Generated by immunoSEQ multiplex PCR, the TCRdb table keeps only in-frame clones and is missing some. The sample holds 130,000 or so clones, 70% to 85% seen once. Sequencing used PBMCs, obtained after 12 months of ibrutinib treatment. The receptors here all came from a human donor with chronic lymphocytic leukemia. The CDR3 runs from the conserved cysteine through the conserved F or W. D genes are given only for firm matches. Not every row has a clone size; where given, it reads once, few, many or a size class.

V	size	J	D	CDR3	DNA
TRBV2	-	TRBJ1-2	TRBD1	CASSGTGNQGYTF	TGTGCCAGCAGTGGGACAGGGAATCAGGGCTACACCTTC
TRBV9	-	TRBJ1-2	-	CASRGKGYTF	TGTGCCAGCAGGGGAAAGGGCTACACCTTC
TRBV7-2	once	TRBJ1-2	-	CASSLGGSNYGYTF	TGTGCCAGCAGCTTAGGTGGCAGCAACTATGGCTACACCTTC
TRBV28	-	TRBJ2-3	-	CASRDFADTQYF	TGTGCCAGCAGGGATTTTGCAGATACGCAGTATTTT
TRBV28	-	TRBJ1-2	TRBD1	CASSAKPGQGPNYGYTF	TGTGCCAGCAGTGCGAAACCGGGACAGGGGCCGAACTATGGCTACACCTTC
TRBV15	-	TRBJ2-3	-	CATSRDHPSSASTDTQYF	TGTGCCACCAGCAGAGATCATCCTAGCTCTGCTAGCACAGATACGCAGTATTTT
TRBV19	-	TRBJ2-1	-	CASIPTQGGWNEQFF	TGTGCCAGTATCCCGACGCAGGGGGGGTGGAATGAGCAGTTCTTC
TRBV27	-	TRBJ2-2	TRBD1	CASSLKGADGELFF	TGTGCCAGCAGTTTAAAGGGGGCGGACGGGGAGCTGTTTTTT
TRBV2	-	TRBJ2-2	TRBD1	CASSEDRGYFRGTGELFF	TGTGCCAGCAGTGAGGACAGGGGTTATTTCAGAGGCACCGGGGAGCTGTTTTTT
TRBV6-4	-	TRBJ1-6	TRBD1	CASRGRGLYNSPLHF	TGTGCCAGCAGGGGTAGGGGGCTCTATAATTCACCCCTCCACTTT
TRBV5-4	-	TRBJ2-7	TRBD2	CASSTGTSGFYEQYF	TGTGCCAGCAGCACCGGGACTAGCGGCTTCTACGAGCAGTACTTC
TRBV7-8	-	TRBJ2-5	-	CASSPTGSGAPGETQYF	TGTGCCAGCAGTCCAACGGGATCCGGGGCCCCAGGGGAGACCCAGTACTTC
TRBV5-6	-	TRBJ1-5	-	CASSLGAQPQHF	TGTGCCAGCAGCTTGGGCGCTCAGCCCCAGCATTTT
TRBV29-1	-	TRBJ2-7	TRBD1	CSVESLRTGDSYEQYF	TGCAGCGTTGAAAGCCTGCGGACAGGGGACTCCTACGAGCAGTACTTC
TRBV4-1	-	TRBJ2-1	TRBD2	CASSQEATSGFDEQFF	TGCGCCAGCAGCCAAGAAGCAACTAGCGGGTTCGATGAGCAGTTCTTC
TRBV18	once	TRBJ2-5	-	CASSPPQGETQYF	TGTGCCAGCTCACCTCCGCAGGGGGAGACCCAGTACTTC
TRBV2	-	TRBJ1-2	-	CASSQRTFGYTF	TGTGCCAGCAGTCAACGGACTTTTGGCTACACCTTC
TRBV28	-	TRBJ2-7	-	CASSLISGFEYEQYF	TGTGCCAGCAGTTTAATATCAGGGTTCGAATACGAGCAGTACTTC
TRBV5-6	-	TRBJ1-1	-	CASSLLGKEAFF	TGTGCCAGCAGCTTGCTCGGCAAAGAAGCTTTCTTT
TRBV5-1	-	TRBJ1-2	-	CASSLGDRIYGYTF	TGCGCCAGCAGCTTGGGAGACAGAATCTATGGCTACACCTTC
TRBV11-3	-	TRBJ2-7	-	CASSPLGTYEQYF	TGTGCCAGCAGCCCCCTCGGTACCTACGAGCAGTACTTC
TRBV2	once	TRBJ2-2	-	CASSGGHTGELFF	TGTGCCAGCAGTGGGGGACACACCGGGGAGCTGTTTTTT
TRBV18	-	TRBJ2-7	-	CASSPPEGATYEQYF	TGTGCCAGCTCACCACCGGAGGGGGCGACCTACGAACAGTACTTC
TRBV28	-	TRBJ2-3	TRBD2	CASSLEYIGGGASDTQYF	TGTGCCAGCAGTTTAGAATATATCGGCGGGGGGGCATCAGATACGCAGTATTTT
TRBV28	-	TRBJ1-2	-	CASGSSALGNYGYTF	TGTGCCAGCGGATCCTCAGCCCTGGGTAACTATGGCTACACCTTC
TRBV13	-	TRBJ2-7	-	CASKPSGSTYEQYF	TGTGCCAGCAAACCTTCTGGTTCTACCTACGAGCAGTACTTC
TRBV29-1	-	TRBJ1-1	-	CSVRGQMNTEAFF	TGCAGCGTGAGGGGTCAGATGAACACTGAAGCTTTCTTT
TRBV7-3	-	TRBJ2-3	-	CASSPGLGSTDTQYF	TGTGCCAGCAGCCCAGGCCTGGGAAGCACAGATACGCAGTATTTT
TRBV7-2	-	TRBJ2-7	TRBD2	CASSWTSGGLPYEQYF	TGTGCCAGCAGCTGGACTAGCGGGGGCCTCCCCTACGAGCAGTACTTC
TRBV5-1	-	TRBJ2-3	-	CASQKGAGRSTDTQYF	TGCGCCAGCCAGAAAGGGGCAGGAAGGTCAACAGATACGCAGTATTTT
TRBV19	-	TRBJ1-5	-	CASSTETVPQHF	TGTGCCAGTAGTACGGAGACGGTCCCCCAGCATTTT
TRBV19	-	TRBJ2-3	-	CASSMTPGRTQYF	TGTGCCAGTAGTATGACTCCGGGGCGGACGCAGTATTTT
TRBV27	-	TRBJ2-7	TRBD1	CASSFKPDRLPHEQYF	TGTGCCAGCAGTTTTAAACCGGACAGGCTCCCCCACGAGCAGTACTTC
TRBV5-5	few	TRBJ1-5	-	CASSLDFPTPQHF	TGTGCCAGCAGCTTGGACTTCCCTACGCCCCAGCATTTT
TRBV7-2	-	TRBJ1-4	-	CASSLVGGGGEKLFF	TGTGCCAGCAGCTTAGTCGGGGGAGGGGGTGAAAAACTGTTTTTT
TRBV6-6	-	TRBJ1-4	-	CASSRATNEKLFF	TGTGCCAGCAGTAGAGCAACTAATGAAAAACTGTTTTTT
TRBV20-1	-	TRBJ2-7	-	CSVLEGYEQYF	TGCAGTGTCTTGGAGGGCTACGAGCAGTACTTC
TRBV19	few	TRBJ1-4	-	CASSTPTEKLFF	TGTGCCAGTAGTACCCCGACTGAAAAACTGTTTTTT
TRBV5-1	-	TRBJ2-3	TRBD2	CASSLVPSGGTDTQYF	TGCGCCAGCAGCTTGGTGCCTAGCGGGGGTACAGATACGCAGTATTTT